A single sample gave rise to the 31 T cell receptor beta chains below, sequenced in a study of PD-1 blockade in classical Hodgkin lymphoma. TCRdb's copy holds only in-frame clones and misses some; the assay was immunoSEQ multiplex PCR. The table lists about 98,000 clones, about four fifths of them singletons. Autologous stem cell transplantation was followed by relapse in every patient, and brentuximab vedotin exposure varied. Material: peripheral blood mononuclear cells (PBMCs), obtained before the second cycle of nivolumab. These receptors were obtained from a human donor with classical Hodgkin lymphoma.

The gene calls are TRBV2 and TRBJ1-1; D possibly corresponds to TRBD1 (5 bases). The CDR3 sequence is 15 residues long. Trimming left V 4 bases short and J 1 base short, with 13 bases between. Germline loops: CDR1 SNHLY, CDR2 FYNNEI. DNA for the CDR3: TGTGCCAGCAGTGTCTACCTGGGGGGGAACACTGAAGCTTTCTTT. Protein sequence: CASSVYLGGNTEAFF.

The rearrangement links TRBV9 to TRBJ2-5, with D hard to call. The CDR3 sequence is 13 residues long. Germline CDR1 and CDR2: SGDLS and YYNGEE. V was shortened by 2 bases and J by 5 bases, with 10 bases between the two germline ends. CDR3 in amino acids: CASSVHSGETQYF. The CDR3 bases are TGTGCCAGCAGCGTTCACTCTGGTGAGACCCAGTACTTC.

This sequence joins TRBV7-8 and TRBJ2-3; 9 nucleotides align to TRBD2. J gave up 6 bases and V 7 bases, and 5 bases lay outside the gene matches. The germline gives CDR1 SGHVS, CDR2 FQNEAQ. This CDR3 is 13 amino acids long. The CDR3 reads CASNLAGIDTQYF. Here the CDR3 DNA reads TGTGCCAGCAACCTAGCGGGAATCGATACGCAGTATTTT.

This clone was counted once. The V and J genes are TRBV29-1 and TRBJ2-2, with D possibly called TRBD1 or TRBD2 (7 bases each). This CDR3 contains 17 residues. The V end lost 8 bases, the J end lost 3 bases, and 25 bases lay between the germline ends. Germline CDR1 and CDR2: SQVTM and ANQGSEA. The DNA for the CDR3 is TGCAGCACCGTAGGGGGGGAAGGGGGCGATCACACCGGGGAGCTGTTTTTT. It codes for CSTVGGEGGDHTGELFF.

The table lists this clone with a count of one. CDR3 amino acids: CASSTPNGETQYF. The CDR3 DNA reads TGTGCCAGCAGCACCCCTAACGGGGAGACCCAGTACTTC. The genes are TRBV5-4 and TRBJ2-5; D gene ambiguous. V shed 4 bases and J shed 5 bases, with 12 bases lying between them. The germline CDR1 and CDR2 sequences are SGHNT and YYREEE (reference sequence). There are 13 residues in the CDR3.

This sequence joins TRBV6-6 and TRBJ2-1; perhaps TRBD2 as D (6 bases). Germline values: CDR1 MNHNY, CDR2 SVGAGI (reference sequence). Trimming removed 5 bases at V and 9 bases at J, with 11 bases between. The CDR3 consists of 12 residues. CDR3: CASSQPAGEQFF. The CDR3 coding sequence is TGTGCCAGCAGTCAGCCAGCGGGTGAGCAGTTCTTC.

The chain combines TRBV19 with TRBJ2-7, with a possible D match to TRBD1 (6 bases). CDR1 is LNHDA and CDR2 is SQIVND in the germline V gene (reference sequence). This CDR3 contains 13 residues. V was pared by 3 bases and J by 2 bases, with 8 bases between. The CDR3 bases are TGTGCCAGTAGTATGGGGGCCCCCTACGAGCAGTACTTC. Encoded protein: CASSMGAPYEQYF.

This sequence joins TRBV5-5 and TRBJ2-3; D is perhaps TRBD1 or TRBD2 (7 bases each). The CDR3 covers 15 residues. The V and J ends lost 3 bases and 5 bases respectively, with 16 bases between them. From germline, CDR1 is SGHKS and CDR2 YYEKEE (reference sequence). CDR3 DNA: TGTGCCAGCAGCTCCCCGGGGAGGGGGCGAGATACGCAGTATTTT. Its translation: CASSSPGRGRDTQYF.

This chain links TRBV6-1 with TRBJ2-1; 11 bases align to TRBD2. Trimming cost V 2 bases and J 4 bases; bases outside gene matches: 1. The CDR3 extends over 15 amino acids. Germline CDR1 reads MNHNS; CDR2 reads SASEGT. The CDR3 coding sequence is TGTGCCAGCAGTGAATTAGCGGGAGGGTACAATGAGCAGTTCTTC. Amino acid sequence: CASSELAGGYNEQFF.

The genes are TRBV5-1 and TRBJ2-3; possible D gene TRBD1, 5 bases. The CDR3 spans 19 residues. V dropped 4 bases and J dropped 1 base, with 25 bases sitting between them. Germline CDR1 and CDR2: SGHRS and YFSETQ. CDR3 loop: CASSTGLWGRDGGTDTQYF. The CDR3 nucleotides are TGCGCCAGCAGCACAGGTCTGTGGGGTAGGGATGGAGGCACAGATACGCAGTATTTT.

J is TRBJ1-3 and V is TRBV19; no reliable D call. The CDR3 length is 13 residues. V lost 5 bases and J 0 bases, leaving 5 bases between the germline ends. From germline, CDR1 is LNHDA and CDR2 SQIVND (reference sequence). The CDR3 coding sequence is TGTGCCAGTAGTCGGGGCTCTGGAAACACCATATATTTT. As protein: CASSRGSGNTIYF.

The chain has TRBV29-1 and TRBJ1-2; TRBD1 might be the D (5 bases). Germline-derived CDR1 and CDR2 are SQVTM and ANQGSEA. The CDR3 consists of 11 residues. The V end lost 6 bases, the J end lost 7 bases, and 12 bases lay between the germline ends. CDR3 DNA: TGCAGCGTGGCGGGGACGGGTGGCTACACCTTC. This gives the protein CSVAGTGGYTF.

V and J are TRBV11-2 and TRBJ1-2, with a tentative D call TRBD1 (6 bases). V was shortened by 6 bases and J by 6 bases, with 14 bases between the two germline ends. Germline V lookup: CDR1 SGHAT, CDR2 FQNNGV. The CDR3 is 13 amino acids. The CDR3 bases are TGTGCCAGCAGTCCCGACAGGTCCCATGGCTACACCTTC. It yields the protein CASSPDRSHGYTF.

This chain joins TRBV28 and TRBJ2-7; D is possibly TRBD2 (5 bases). Trimming took 5 bases from V and 1 from J, leaving 15 bases between them. The germline gives CDR1 MDHEN, CDR2 SYDVKM. This CDR3 comprises 15 residues. Here the CDR3 reads CASSLRGTKSYEQYF. As DNA, the CDR3 is TGTGCCAGCAGTCTTCGGGGTACTAAATCCTACGAGCAGTACTTC.

The gene calls are TRBV5-8 and TRBJ2-6; 7 bases are shared with TRBD1. Germline lookup yields CDR1 SGHTS and CDR2 YDEGEE. Unmatched junction bases numbered 8, after V lost 4 bases and J lost 1 base. This CDR3 has 17 residues. The DNA of the CDR3 is TGTGCCAGCAGCCCACTAGACAGGGCGTCTGGGGCCAACGTCCTGACTTTC. It codes for CASSPLDRASGANVLTF.

CDR3 protein: CASSSVSGYTF. The CDR3 DNA follows: TGTGCCAGTAGCTCGGTCAGCGGCTACACCTTC. This sequence joins TRBV19 and TRBJ1-2; D unclear. V was clipped by 6 bases and J by 8 bases, with 10 bases between them. CDR3 size: 11 residues. The germline V gene has CDR1 LNHDA and CDR2 SQIVND (reference sequence).

The rearrangement uses TRBV10-1 and TRBJ2-1; 12 bases align to TRBD2. The CDR3 runs 15 residues. V shed 2 bases and J 4 bases; nucleotides not matched to a gene: 0. The germline gives CDR1 WNHNN, CDR2 SYGVQD (reference sequence). CDR3 loop: CASSEGLAGYNEQFF. The DNA for the CDR3 is TGCGCCAGCAGTGAGGGACTAGCGGGATACAATGAGCAGTTCTTC.

The CDR3: CASSLAVGAQYF. The CDR3 DNA sequence: TGTGCCAGCAGCTTGGCCGTGGGGGCTCAGTACTTC. The chain recombines TRBV5-6 with TRBJ2-4; a weak D match, TRBD1 (6 bases). Trimming took off 0 bases at V and 12 bases at J, with 10 bases between the two ends. Germline CDR1 SGHDT, CDR2 YYEEEE. The CDR3 contains 12 residues.

V usage is TRBV4-1 and J usage is TRBJ2-2, with 7 bases aligning to TRBD2. V was pared by 1 base and J by 4 bases, with 3 bases of the junction left unmatched. The CDR3 has 15 amino acids. Germline V gives CDR1 MGHRA, CDR2 YSYEKL. CDR3 loop: CASSQGGGVTGELFF. Here the CDR3 DNA reads TGCGCCAGCAGCCAAGGTGGGGGGGTCACCGGGGAGCTGTTTTTT.

The chain is built from TRBV19 and TRBJ1-5; 8 bases are a match to TRBD1. Germline V gene data show CDR1 as LNHDA and CDR2 as SQIVND (reference sequence). The CDR3 is made up of 16 amino acids. The V segment lost 6 bases and the J segment 5 bases; nucleotides outside the gene matches: 12. The CDR3 spells CASSIFRTGMYQPQHF. CDR3 nucleotides: TGTGCCAGTAGCATTTTCCGGACAGGGATGTATCAGCCCCAGCATTTT.

The chain is built from TRBV5-4 and TRBJ2-5; 10 bases fit TRBD2. There are 14 residues in the CDR3. Trimming took 2 bases from V and 5 from J; bases not matched to a gene: 3. Germline loops: CDR1 SGHNT, CDR2 YYREEE (reference sequence). In DNA, the CDR3 is TGTGCCAGCAGCTTACCGGGACTAGCGGAGACCCAGTACTTC. This encodes CASSLPGLAETQYF.

The chain combines TRBV7-2 with TRBJ2-1, with 7 bases identical to TRBD1. V lost 4 bases, J lost 1 base, and 7 bases stayed unmatched. Germline assignment: CDR1 SGHTA and CDR2 FQGNSA. The CDR3 runs 16 residues. The CDR3 loop is CASSYSGGRSYNEQFF. The CDR3 bases are TGTGCCAGCAGCTACTCAGGGGGTCGGTCCTACAATGAGCAGTTCTTC.

To note about this clone: This specimen includes other DNA sequences encoding the same CDR3. The chain employs TRBV5-1 and TRBJ1-2, with 9 bases that match TRBD1. The germline V gene has CDR1 SGHRS and CDR2 YFSETQ. This CDR3 spans 14 amino acids. Trimming took 0 bases from V and 4 from J; bases not matched to a gene: 1. The DNA for the CDR3 is TGCGCCAGCAGCTTGGGACAGGGGGTCTATGGCTACACCTTC. Protein: CASSLGQGVYGYTF. Together with reference TRBV5-1 and TRBJ1-2, the CDR3 gives the full variable domain: KAGVTQTPRYLIKTRGQQVTLSCSPISGHRSVSWYQQTPGQGLQFLFEYFSETQRNKGNFPGRFSGRQFSNSRSEMNVSTLELGDSALYLCASSLGQGVYGYTFGSGTRLTVV.

Comment on this clone: At the DNA level, this CDR3 is encoded by other sequences in the same sample as well. In DNA, the CDR3 is TGTGCCAGCAGTTTAGCGCTAGCGGGAGTCGGGGGCTACAATGAGCAGTTCTTC. It translates to CASSLALAGVGGYNEQFF. This sequence joins TRBV27 and TRBJ2-1, with 10 bases matching TRBD2. In germline, CDR1 is MNHEY, CDR2 SMNVEV (reference sequence). V lost 2 bases to trimming and J lost 3 bases; unmatched junction nucleotides: 10. The CDR3 loop spans 18 amino acids.

The chain links TRBV5-1 to TRBJ2-5; D is undetermined. In germline, CDR1 is SGHRS, CDR2 YFSETQ. With 0 bases removed from V and 4 bases from J, the gap between germline ends came to 4 bases. This CDR3 region has 12 residues. CDR3 DNA: TGCGCCAGCAGCTTGGAGGCAGAGACCCAGTACTTC. Protein product: CASSLEAETQYF.

The chain uses TRBV5-1 and TRBJ2-2, with a tentative D call TRBD1 (5 bases). CDR3 size: 15 residues. Trimming cost V 4 bases and J 5 bases, with 15 bases left between them. CDR1 SGHRS and CDR2 YFSETQ come from the germline V gene. This CDR3 reads CASSADTSETGELFF. CDR3 in DNA: TGCGCCAGCAGCGCGGACACCTCGGAAACCGGGGAGCTGTTTTTT.

The genes are TRBV15 and TRBJ2-5; TRBD1 agrees at 10 bases. CDR1 and CDR2 from the germline V gene are LNHNV and YYDKDF (reference sequence). The CDR3 sequence is 18 residues long. The trim removed 0 bases at V and 5 bases at J, leaving 12 bases unmatched. CDR3: CATSRDQVRDRGQETQYF. CDR3 in DNA: TGTGCCACCAGCAGAGATCAGGTCCGGGACAGGGGTCAGGAGACCCAGTACTTC.

The chain employs TRBV18 and TRBJ1-3; 7 positions match TRBD1. The CDR3 runs 16 residues. CDR1 and CDR2 from the germline V gene are KGHSH and LQKENI. With V trimmed by 2 bases and J by 2 bases, 6 bases remained unmatched. The CDR3 DNA reads as TGTGCCAGCTCACCAAAGACAGGGCTCACTGGAAACACCATATATTTT. This translates into CASSPKTGLTGNTIYF.

The chain employs TRBV6-1 and TRBJ2-2; D may be TRBD1 (6 bases). V lost 6 bases, J lost 4 bases, and 12 bases lay in between. The CDR3 extends over 14 amino acids. Germline V gene lookup returns CDR1 MNHNS and CDR2 SASEGT. This chain's CDR3 is CASSLQGSTGELFF. DNA for the CDR3: TGTGCCAGCAGCCTCCAGGGGAGCACCGGGGAGCTGTTTTTT.

The V gene is TRBV5-1, the J gene TRBJ2-3; D not certain. V gave up 0 bases and J gave up 6 bases, with 11 bases separating them. The CDR3 sequence is 14 residues long. CDR1 and CDR2 (germline): SGHRS, YFSETQ. The CDR3 region has the DNA TGCGCCAGCAGCTTGGACCTACTTGAGGATACGCAGTATTTT. Protein sequence: CASSLDLLEDTQYF.

The table lists this clone with a count of one. The V gene is TRBV4-1, the J gene TRBJ2-1, with unresolved D. Between the trimmed V and J ends, which lost 3 bases and 0 bases, there was a span of 21 bases. CDR1 and CDR2 from the germline V gene are MGHRA and YSYEKL. The CDR3 loop spans 19 amino acids. CDR3 coding DNA: TGCGCCAGCAGCCAGCTCCCCGGTAGTGGAGCCCGCTCCTACAATGAGCAGTTCTTC. It codes for CASSQLPGSGARSYNEQFF.